The clone carrying this T cell receptor beta chain was observed a handful of times. Unique molecular identifiers were incorporated during preparation of the TCRbeta library. TCRdb processed the PCR reads anew with MiXCR; each CDR3 protein has one entry. The data contain around 960,000 distinct CDR3 sequences, under 30% of them singletons. The data belong to a study of T-cell reconstitution after alpha-beta-depleted transplantation in children. The CDR3 spans 15 residues. V was cut by 5 bases and J by 2 bases, with 14 bases left in between. In germline, CDR1 is SEHNR, CDR2 FQNEAQ (reference sequence). The specimen was PBMCs, mostly from graft donor cells, collected 360 days after TCRalphabeta/CD19-depleted stem cell transplant. The rearrangement joins TRBV7-9 to TRBJ2-3, with D possibly matching TRBD1 (6 bases). The receptor was derived from a boy under two years old who had a stem cell transplant for SCID, so the T cells may come from the graft donor. In DNA form, the CDR3 reads TGTGCCAGCAGCCCTGGGACACCCTACACAGATACGCAGTATTTT. Amino acids: CASSPGTPYTDTQYF. The variable domain in full, completed from reference TRBV7-9 and TRBJ2-3, reads DTGVSQNPRHKITKRGQNVTFRCDPISEHNRLYWYRQTLGQGPEFLTYFQNEAQLEKSRLLSDRFSAERPKGSFSTLEIQRTEQGDSAMYLCASSPGTPYTDTQYFGPGTRLTVL.